This TCR beta chain came from a study of cytomegalovirus exposure and HLA in healthy donors (dated by TCRdb to between 2016 and 2019). General notes on the study: An earlier analysis of a few hundred of the donors reported 250 to 350 Gb of sequence data and some 110 million unique TCR beta sequences obtained from about 200 million T cells. An early release covering about 600 HLA-typed donors comprised about 300 gigabases of sequencing data and tens of millions of unique TCR sequences. Among the roughly 410 genotyped donors, around 81% belonged to the genetic ancestry cluster associated with self-reported Caucasian donors. The aim of the study was to test whether cataloging public T cell receptors could identify signatures of past pathogen exposure. Using immunosequencing, the study profiled T cell repertoires from about 620 subjects and related those repertoires to cytomegalovirus serostatus. In addition to the first cohort of approximately 650 subjects, a separate validation cohort of 130 or so different subjects was used. To predict cytomegalovirus infection status, the study combined high-throughput TCR immunosequencing, statistical association of individual TCRs with disease status, and machine learning. A later analysis re-examined previously published TCR beta repertoires from hundreds of donors and added high-resolution HLA genotyping to investigate patterns of TCR occurrence. The later analysis used no new phenotypic data to find candidate immune exposures, relying instead on TCR beta sequences and their occurrence across donors. An earlier analysis of 500 to 650 of the donors applied high-throughput TCR beta sequencing to assess whether each TCR beta V gene segment acted as functional or pseudogenic. Donor age, sex, ethnicity and CMV serostatus were compiled alongside the repertoire data. Genome-wide SNP genotypes for about 55% of the 666 donors were used in a later genetic analysis, which treated that subset as a discovery cohort. All discovery cohort repertoires had been generated using a single sequencing platform. Class I and class II HLA loci were covered by the typing at four-digit resolution. Typing coverage varied by locus: roughly 620-640 donors for A, B, C, DRB1 and DQB1; roughly 500 for DQA1; over 600 for DPA1; approximately 490 for DPB1. Because of strong linkage in the cohort, a few DR-DQ haplotypes were treated as single units for association and clustering. Among about 390 genotyped donors of the cohort, an average of about 240,000 unique TCR beta nucleotide sequences were sequenced per donor, about a sixth of them non-productive.

Comments on this clone: No antigen is known for it. No base qualities exist here, and no much larger clone lies one base off it.

The cohort was made up of about 610 healthy bone marrow donors. At the time of sampling, every cohort member was nominally healthy, though immune exposures that went unrecorded were likely present. The donor tested CMV seronegative, placing the donor among the roughly 400 seronegative members of the cohort. Each donor provided a peripheral blood sample, and peripheral blood mononuclear cells were used for TCR beta sequencing. Genomic DNA extraction from the blood cell samples was performed with the Qiagen DNeasy Blood Extraction Kit. What the study reported, not specific to this receptor: Roughly uniform sequencing depth across donors was assumed in presence/absence analyses, although this assumption may not hold. In vitro tests confirmed that three of the cytomegalovirus-associated TCR beta chains recognize cytomegalovirus antigens. A further reported finding was that TCR beta sequences accurately predicted the HLA-A and HLA-B alleles for most subjects in the first cohort. According to a later analysis, TCR association rates differed among HLA loci, with DRB1 alleles showing the most associated TCRs and HLA-C alleles showing the fewest. The study gave a list of about 160 TCR beta chains associated with cytomegalovirus. In an earlier analysis of around 600 of the donors, most TCR beta V segments appeared in productive rearrangements about 87% or about 30% of the time, broadly matching IMGT annotations. Correlated functional status among segregating V segments might reflect linkage disequilibrium, but an unknown experimental factor could not be ruled out. In a later analysis, HLA-associated TCR beta chains were found to be more clonally expanded and to have lower generation probabilities than equally common non-associated chains. A later analysis associated about 18,000 TCR beta sequences with specific HLA alleles at a false discovery rate of 0.05. In a later genetic analysis, fewer N-insertions in productive TCRs were reported among donors in an Asian-associated ancestry cluster than the roughly 700-donor mean. An association between a missense DCLRE1C variant and V-gene and J-gene trimming of TCR beta chains was found in a later genetic analysis and replicated in an independent cohort. Most CMV-associated TCR beta chains appeared to be HLA-restricted in a later analysis, and the HLA associations seemed to be driven largely by CMV exposure. Because HLA typing was unavailable for some donors at each locus, only the typed subset was used in association tests. In a later analysis, several top co-occurrence clusters were reported to appear linked to parvovirus B19, influenza, CMV and Epstein-Barr virus. Strong co-occurrence of HLA alleles, especially DR and DQ, made assigning TCR associations to individual alleles difficult. In both the original and validation cohorts, the classifier was reported to diagnose cytomegalovirus status with high specificity and sensitivity. While some public TCRs were present in many individuals, most TCR sequences turned up only very rarely across donors. Some IMGT-functional V segments, including TRBV6-2 and TRBV6-3, could not be told apart with the 87-base-pair reads, so those segments were excluded. A cluster of highly shared sequence variants was judged likely to be a technical artifact of the sequencing pipeline. For the cohort, immune exposure information was limited to CMV serostatus. This cohort had only TCR beta chains sequenced, and the lack of alpha or paired-chain data limited which features could be detected. It was suggested by the authors that the approach could potentially be generalized to other disease states and immunological phenotypes. Roughly 15 rarely observed V segments, including chromosome 9 orphons, were excluded from the earlier analysis of almost 600 of the donors because counts were too low.

Library prep was done by the immunoSEQ multiplex PCR assay. A mixture of 60 forward primers for TCR Vbeta segments and 13 reverse primers for TCR Jbeta segments was used in the multiplex PCR. The CDR3 region of rearranged TCR beta genes was amplified from genomic DNA with a multiplex PCR assay. The amplified TCR beta libraries were sequenced on the Illumina HiSeq System as 87-base-pair reads. Concerning the study's data processing: In a later analysis, 80 million or so unique TCR beta chains were counted across the approximately 670 repertoires, and roughly 10 million of these chains were shared by at least two donors. A nearest-neighbor algorithm error-corrected the raw reads and collapsed the reads into unique sequences, merging closely related sequences to remove PCR and sequencing errors. CDR3 sequences were aligned to IMGT reference sequences to assign V, D and J gene segments. Each retained sequence needed at least a six-nucleotide match to both a V gene segment and a J gene segment. Rearrangements were classified as productive when the CDR3 lacked stop codons and remained in frame with V and J, and all other rearrangements were classified as non-productive. Following IMGT convention, CDR3 was defined as the stretch from the second conserved V-encoded cysteine to the conserved J-encoded phenylalanine. The earlier analysis of some 540 of the donors excluded any sequence lacking an unambiguous match to a single V gene segment. An earlier analysis of fewer than 650 of the donors classified V segments as functional when productive rearrangements were above 56.7% and as segregating when the standard deviation between donors was above 5%. A statistical classification framework was developed to diagnose cytomegalovirus status using the catalog of TCR beta chain sequences. In a later analysis, TCR nucleotide sequences were compared against IMGT/GENE-DB human TR gene sequences so that V and J genes could be assigned. In a later analysis, CDR3 sequences and most-parsimonious VDJ recombination scenarios were assigned using the TCRdist pipeline. In a later analysis, every TCR beta chain was defined by the combination of its CDR3 amino acid sequence and its V-gene family, and reads without a unique V-gene family were dropped. As a way to deal with suspected cross-contamination and a sequencing artifact, a later analysis dropped approximately 590 nucleotide sequences that were highly shared and had low generation probability. For each public chain, a later analysis derived a clonal expansion index from normalized ranks of inferred template counts within each repertoire. In a later analysis, generation probabilities were computed with a VDJ recombination model fitted to out-of-frame rearrangements, and the resulting probabilities were checked against IGoR. In a later analysis, TCR-TCR, TCR-HLA and TCR-CMV co-occurrence was scored with hypergeometric tests, and a repertoire-size bias correction was applied to TCR pairs. In a later analysis, false discovery rates were estimated by permuting HLA or CMV assignments 20 times. In a later analysis, co-occurring TCRs were grouped using DBSCAN, and TCRdist sequence similarity was added for clustering within HLA-allele-positive subsets. Repertoires with fewer than 30,000 or more than 120,000 public chains, plus five repertoires with anomalous nucleotide sharing, were excluded from co-occurrence clustering. TCRdb provides this immuneACCESS table in a form limited to in-frame rearrangements. Some clones are lacking; in checked studies, under half of them reflect an unresolved V gene, and why the rest are absent is not known. V and J calls and clone size follow that table, whereas D and trimming were derived from the DNA. This sample comprises tens of thousands of clones, about four fifths of them detected only once. 2% to 2.5% of the sample is in the top ten clones.

Clipping removes 0 bases from V and 6 bases from J, with 6 as the unmatched junction base count. The CDR3 covers 15 residues, taking in both the cysteine and the phenylalanine. The entry retains the CDR3 DNA only, 45 bases that are in frame from base 1. The germline V gene provides CDR1 SGHRS and CDR2 YFSETQ. This sequence was found in a man younger than 35 in good health and CMV-seronegative. The sequence links TRBV5-1 to TRBJ1-2, with TRBD1 matching 9 junction bases. The sample was PBMCs. The CDR3 has the sequence CASSLALRTGDGYTF. The DNA is as follows: TGCGCCAGCAGCTTGGCTCTTCGGACAGGGGATGGCTACACCTTC.